This is a list of T cell receptor beta chains from one sample in a study of T cell responses to AZD1222 COVID-19 vaccine. Using immunoSEQ multiplex PCR, the repertoire was profiled, and TCRdb retains in-frame clones only, with some absent. This table has some 140,000 clones, 92% appearing once. This sample comprised peripheral blood, obtained on day 0 of AZD1222 vaccination. Receptor source: an adult in good health. The CDR3 runs from the conserved cysteine through the conserved F or W. A D gene is named only where the DNA matches it firmly.

d_gene,j_gene,v_gene,CDR3aa
TRBD2,TRBJ2-7,TRBV10-3,CAIRLAGEGYEQYF
NA,TRBJ1-1,TRBV2,CASSDYRDFGAFF
TRBD2,TRBJ2-1,TRBV11-3,CASSPGGTRGNEQFF
NA,TRBJ1-2,TRBV7-8,CASSLTTNYGYTF
NA,TRBJ1-5,TRBV5-1,CASSFGGNQPQHF
NA,TRBJ1-2,TRBV7-9,CASTGGDGLRADGYTF
NA,TRBJ2-5,TRBV19,CASSIRETQYF
TRBD2,TRBJ2-7,TRBV4-2,CASSRTSGFYEQYF
TRBD1,TRBJ2-3,TRBV3-1/TRBV3-2,CASSLNYRGSTDTQYF
NA,TRBJ2-1,TRBV29-1,CSVGGRDEQFF
NA,TRBJ1-2,TRBV30,CAWSVTQDYGYTF
TRBD2,TRBJ2-1,TRBV29-1,CSVERGGRSYNEQFF
NA,TRBJ1-4,TRBV11-2,CASSLAGLRSNEKLFF
NA,TRBJ1-2,TRBV28,CASSLRSGADYGYTF
NA,TRBJ1-4,TRBV6-5,CASSYKGRTFF
NA,TRBJ1-1,TRBV6-5,CASSSPAGRETEAFF
NA,TRBJ2-1,TRBV5-1,CASSTPGSSSYNEQFF
TRBD1,TRBJ1-5,TRBV5-1,CASSATGGAEQPQHF
NA,TRBJ1-1,TRBV12-3/TRBV12-4,CASTKGMNTEAFF
TRBD2,TRBJ2-1,TRBV10-3,CAIRPGLADNNEQFF
NA,TRBJ1-4,TRBV5-1,CASSTSLGEKLFF
NA,TRBJ1-1,TRBV5-6,CASSLAFGSGGPEAFF
TRBD1,TRBJ1-2,TRBV7-3,CASSLIPGTGVYGYTF
TRBD1,TRBJ1-4,TRBV2,CASRQGAEKLFF
NA,TRBJ1-5,TRBV2,CASRDGGKQPQHF
NA,TRBJ1-2,TRBV15,CATNAGRLTYGYTF
TRBD1,TRBJ1-1,TRBV12-3/TRBV12-4,CASSSGGTEAFF
NA,TRBJ1-6,TRBV5-1,CASSLEGHDSPLHF
TRBD1,TRBJ1-1,TRBV6-1,CASSDRGQYTEAFF
TRBD1,TRBJ1-6,TRBV19,CASRNRGQSSYNSPLHF
NA,TRBJ1-2,TRBV18,CASSPPGFQSYGYTF
TRBD1,TRBJ1-6,TRBV7-8,CASSLEDRVGVSPLHF
NA,TRBJ2-3,TRBV25-1,CASRLTDTQYF
TRBD1,TRBJ1-4,TRBV4-1,CASSLSYGTVNEKLFF
TRBD2,TRBJ2-1,TRBV19,CASSIVLAGGPWVNEQFF
TRBD2,TRBJ2-7,TRBV18,CASSLDIAGVGYEQYF
NA,TRBJ1-5,TRBV21-1,CASSKAYGPNHQPQHF